Listed below are T cell receptor beta chains from one sample, sequenced in a study of control samples from healthy donors and cancer patients. Profiling relied on immunoSEQ multiplex PCR, and the TCRdb table lists in-frame clones only, not all of them. Of 100,000 to 150,000 clones listed, roughly 90% are singletons. Sequenced material: blood. These TCRs come from a man aged 50 to 59 in good health. Both conserved end residues are part of each CDR3. A D gene is named only where the DNA matches it firmly. Only part of the rows carry a size: once, few, many, or a class if the clone is expanded.

j_gene: TRBJ2-4; d_gene: TRBD2; v_gene: TRBV14; abundance: once; CDR3nt: TGTGCCAGCAGCCCGGGACTAGCGGTAGCCAAAAACATTCAGTACTTC; CDR3aa: CASSPGLAVAKNIQYF
j_gene: TRBJ1-2; d_gene: -; v_gene: TRBV5-6; abundance: -; CDR3nt: TGTGCCAGCAGCCCAGGACAGTCCTATGGCTACACCTTC; CDR3aa: CASSPGQSYGYTF
j_gene: TRBJ2-4; d_gene: -; v_gene: TRBV23-1; abundance: once; CDR3nt: TGCGCCAGCAGTCAATCCGAACAGGGTAAAAACATTCAGTACTTC; CDR3aa: CASSQSEQGKNIQYF
j_gene: TRBJ2-7; d_gene: TRBD1; v_gene: TRBV6-5; abundance: -; CDR3nt: TGTGCCAGCAGTCGCCGACAGGGGGTCTCCTACGAGCAGTACTTC; CDR3aa: CASSRRQGVSYEQYF
j_gene: TRBJ2-7; d_gene: TRBD2; v_gene: TRBV7-2; abundance: -; CDR3nt: TGTGCCAGCAGCTTTAACCCGGGGGGTTCCTACGAGCAGTACTTC; CDR3aa: CASSFNPGGSYEQYF
j_gene: TRBJ1-1; d_gene: -; v_gene: TRBV14; abundance: few; CDR3nt: TGTGCCAGCAGCCAGGGACTTTGGAACACTGAAGCTTTCTTT; CDR3aa: CASSQGLWNTEAFF
j_gene: TRBJ2-1; d_gene: -; v_gene: TRBV5-6; abundance: -; CDR3nt: TGTGCCAGCAGCTTGCGAGGGGGGCACAATGAGCAGTTCTTC; CDR3aa: CASSLRGGHNEQFF
j_gene: TRBJ2-2; d_gene: -; v_gene: TRBV11-3; abundance: few; CDR3nt: TGTGCCAGCAGCTTATACGGAGTGACCGGGGAGCTGTTTTTT; CDR3aa: CASSLYGVTGELFF
j_gene: TRBJ1-2; d_gene: -; v_gene: TRBV9; abundance: -; CDR3nt: TGTGCCAGCAGCGTAGCCCTCGACCAAGTTGGGGGCTACACCTTC; CDR3aa: CASSVALDQVGGYTF
j_gene: TRBJ1-5; d_gene: -; v_gene: TRBV11-2; abundance: -; CDR3nt: TGTGCCAGCAGCTTAAATGAGGGTAGCAATCAGCCCCAGCATTTT; CDR3aa: CASSLNEGSNQPQHF
j_gene: TRBJ1-5; d_gene: TRBD1; v_gene: TRBV27; abundance: -; CDR3nt: TGTGCCACCCGGACAGGGGTTGGCAATCAGCCCCAGCATTTT; CDR3aa: CATRTGVGNQPQHF
j_gene: TRBJ2-3; d_gene: -; v_gene: TRBV19; abundance: -; CDR3nt: TGTGCCAGTAGCAGGACCAAAGGAGATACGCAGTATTTT; CDR3aa: CASSRTKGDTQYF
j_gene: TRBJ2-3; d_gene: TRBD2; v_gene: TRBV20-1; abundance: -; CDR3nt: TGCAGTGCTAGTGGGGGGGTTAGCACAGATACGCAGTATTTT; CDR3aa: CSASGGVSTDTQYF
j_gene: TRBJ2-1; d_gene: -; v_gene: TRBV29-1; abundance: -; CDR3nt: TGCAGCGTGACGACAGTCTCCTACAATGAGCAGTTCTTC; CDR3aa: CSVTTVSYNEQFF
j_gene: TRBJ2-3; d_gene: -; v_gene: TRBV4-1; abundance: -; CDR3nt: TGCGCCAGCAGCCAAGTTATAGCCCCTACAGATACGCAGTATTTT; CDR3aa: CASSQVIAPTDTQYF
j_gene: TRBJ2-1; d_gene: -; v_gene: TRBV27; abundance: -; CDR3nt: TGTGCCAGCAGTTTATCGAGAGGGGTGGCCTACAATGAGCAGTTCTTC; CDR3aa: CASSLSRGVAYNEQFF
j_gene: TRBJ2-5; d_gene: TRBD2; v_gene: TRBV4-1; abundance: -; CDR3nt: TGCGCCAGCAGCCAGGGGCGGGGGGGCGCAGAGACCCAGTACTTC; CDR3aa: CASSQGRGGAETQYF
j_gene: TRBJ1-2; d_gene: TRBD1; v_gene: TRBV19; abundance: -; CDR3nt: TGTGCCAGTAGTATAAGCAGGGGGGCCGGGCTATCGCGCTACACCTTC; CDR3aa: CASSISRGAGLSRYTF
j_gene: TRBJ2-5; d_gene: -; v_gene: TRBV10-3; abundance: -; CDR3nt: TGTGCCATCAGTGAGTCGCGAGAGACCCAGTACTTC; CDR3aa: CAISESRETQYF
j_gene: TRBJ2-7; d_gene: -; v_gene: TRBV11-1; abundance: many; CDR3nt: TGTGCCAGCAGCTTGTTTGCAGGGCGAAGCTCCTACGAGCAGTACTTC; CDR3aa: CASSLFAGRSSYEQYF
j_gene: TRBJ1-4; d_gene: TRBD1; v_gene: TRBV7-9; abundance: few; CDR3nt: TGTGCCAGCAGTTTACAGGGGGCGCGTGAAAAACTGTTTTTT; CDR3aa: CASSLQGAREKLFF
j_gene: TRBJ2-5; d_gene: -; v_gene: TRBV18; abundance: few; CDR3nt: TGTGCCAGCTCACCAAGGGCCCGAGAGACCCAGTACTTC; CDR3aa: CASSPRARETQYF
j_gene: TRBJ1-1; d_gene: TRBD1; v_gene: TRBV9; abundance: -; CDR3nt: TGTGCCAGCAGCGTAGATAGTTGGAGGGACAGGGGTGAAGCTTTCTTT; CDR3aa: CASSVDSWRDRGEAFF
j_gene: TRBJ1-2; d_gene: -; v_gene: TRBV4-1; abundance: few; CDR3nt: TGCGCCAGCAGCCACCTCCCTCCCAGGGCCCTGCACTATGGCTACACCTTC; CDR3aa: CASSHLPPRALHYGYTF
j_gene: TRBJ2-7; d_gene: -; v_gene: TRBV5-4; abundance: once; CDR3nt: TGTGCCAGCAGCTTGGGGGCCTCCTACGAGCAGTACTTC; CDR3aa: CASSLGASYEQYF
j_gene: TRBJ2-1; d_gene: -; v_gene: TRBV3-1/TRBV3-2; abundance: few; CDR3nt: TGTGCCAGCAGCCAGGGGGCCCGCCACAATGAGCAGTTCTTC; CDR3aa: CASSQGARHNEQFF
j_gene: TRBJ1-6; d_gene: -; v_gene: TRBV6-5; abundance: once; CDR3nt: TGTGCCAGCAGTTACTCGAAACGGGTGAATTCACCCCTCCACTTT; CDR3aa: CASSYSKRVNSPLHF
j_gene: TRBJ1-2; d_gene: TRBD1; v_gene: TRBV6-5; abundance: -; CDR3nt: TGTGCCAGCAGTTACGGACAGGGGACCGCCTATGGCTACACCTTC; CDR3aa: CASSYGQGTAYGYTF
j_gene: TRBJ2-5; d_gene: -; v_gene: TRBV7-2; abundance: -; CDR3nt: TGTGCCAGCAGCCCCCCGGGACATCAAGAGACCCAGTACTTC; CDR3aa: CASSPPGHQETQYF
j_gene: TRBJ1-1; d_gene: -; v_gene: TRBV19; abundance: -; CDR3nt: TGTGCCAGTAGTATGGGGTACAGAATGAACACTGAAGCTTTCTTT; CDR3aa: CASSMGYRMNTEAFF
j_gene: TRBJ2-1; d_gene: -; v_gene: TRBV19; abundance: -; CDR3nt: TGTGCCAGTAGTATTTCCGGGGGACGATACAATGAGCAGTTCTTC; CDR3aa: CASSISGGRYNEQFF
j_gene: TRBJ2-7; d_gene: TRBD1; v_gene: TRBV18; abundance: -; CDR3nt: TGTGCCAGCTCACCCCCCCCGGGACAGCGACTCGACTTCTACGAGCAGTACTTC; CDR3aa: CASSPPPGQRLDFYEQYF
j_gene: TRBJ2-3; d_gene: TRBD1; v_gene: TRBV2; abundance: -; CDR3nt: TGTGCCAGCAGCCAAGGGACAGGGGGCTATTCTAGCACAGATACGCAGTATTTT; CDR3aa: CASSQGTGGYSSTDTQYF
j_gene: TRBJ1-4; d_gene: -; v_gene: TRBV18; abundance: -; CDR3nt: TGTGCCAGCTCACCAGCCAGGGTAGAGAATGAAAAACTGTTTTTT; CDR3aa: CASSPARVENEKLFF
j_gene: TRBJ2-3; d_gene: TRBD1; v_gene: TRBV7-2; abundance: -; CDR3nt: TGTGCCAGCAGCTCTGGACAGGTCGCAGATACGCAGTATTTT; CDR3aa: CASSSGQVADTQYF
j_gene: TRBJ2-5; d_gene: TRBD2; v_gene: TRBV4-2; abundance: once; CDR3nt: TGTGCCAGCAGCCAAGGCTTTAGCGGGGGGGCCCTAGAGACCCAGTACTTC; CDR3aa: CASSQGFSGGALETQYF
j_gene: TRBJ2-7; d_gene: -; v_gene: TRBV10-2; abundance: -; CDR3nt: TGCGCCAGCAGTGAAGGGGGGGCGACCTACGAGCAGTACTTC; CDR3aa: CASSEGGATYEQYF
j_gene: TRBJ1-1; d_gene: -; v_gene: TRBV19; abundance: -; CDR3nt: TGTGCCAGTAGTGCGAACCCCAGCGCTGAAGCTTTCTTT; CDR3aa: CASSANPSAEAFF
j_gene: TRBJ2-1; d_gene: TRBD2; v_gene: TRBV29-1; abundance: once; CDR3nt: TGCAGCGCCGACGGGGGCCGGGGGGGTAATGAGCAGTTCTTC; CDR3aa: CSADGGRGGNEQFF
j_gene: TRBJ2-1; d_gene: -; v_gene: TRBV2; abundance: -; CDR3nt: TGTGCCAGCAGTCGCCCGGGACTCTCCTACAATGAGCAGTTCTTC; CDR3aa: CASSRPGLSYNEQFF
j_gene: TRBJ2-7; d_gene: -; v_gene: TRBV6-1; abundance: -; CDR3nt: TGTGCCAGCAGTGATAACTACGAGCAGTACTTC; CDR3aa: CASSDNYEQYF
j_gene: TRBJ1-1; d_gene: -; v_gene: TRBV9; abundance: -; CDR3nt: TGTGCCAGCAGCGTCGGACGGATGAACACTGAAGCTTTCTTT; CDR3aa: CASSVGRMNTEAFF
j_gene: TRBJ1-1; d_gene: TRBD1; v_gene: TRBV30; abundance: -; CDR3nt: TGTGCCTGGAGGGAACAGGGGGTGAACACTGAAGCTTTCTTT; CDR3aa: CAWREQGVNTEAFF
j_gene: TRBJ2-3; d_gene: TRBD2; v_gene: TRBV9; abundance: -; CDR3nt: TGTGCCAGCAGCGTAGGAGCGGGGGTAATCACAGATACGCAGTATTTT; CDR3aa: CASSVGAGVITDTQYF
j_gene: TRBJ2-3; d_gene: -; v_gene: TRBV27; abundance: -; CDR3nt: TGTGCCAGCAGTTTCGGACATACTACGGATACGCAGTATTTT; CDR3aa: CASSFGHTTDTQYF
j_gene: TRBJ1-1; d_gene: -; v_gene: TRBV5-1; abundance: -; CDR3nt: TGCGCCAGCAGTTCCTCTCCCCAGGGGAACACTGAAGCTTTCTTT; CDR3aa: CASSSSPQGNTEAFF
j_gene: TRBJ2-5; d_gene: -; v_gene: TRBV5-4; abundance: -; CDR3nt: TGTGCCAGCAGCTTGGGCCGCGGGGAGACCCAGTACTTC; CDR3aa: CASSLGRGETQYF
j_gene: TRBJ1-2; d_gene: TRBD1; v_gene: TRBV10-3; abundance: -; CDR3nt: TGTGCCATCACACCAGGGAGGGGGCTAGTAGGCTATGGCTACACCTTC; CDR3aa: CAITPGRGLVGYGYTF
j_gene: TRBJ2-3; d_gene: -; v_gene: TRBV5-1; abundance: -; CDR3nt: TGCGCCAGCAGCTTGGCGACAGTTAGCACAGATACGCAGTATTTT; CDR3aa: CASSLATVSTDTQYF
j_gene: TRBJ2-1; d_gene: -; v_gene: TRBV7-2; abundance: -; CDR3nt: TGTGCCAGCAGCTTCATGGGTCCGAGCGATGAGCAGTTCTTC; CDR3aa: CASSFMGPSDEQFF
j_gene: TRBJ1-1; d_gene: -; v_gene: TRBV19; abundance: -; CDR3nt: TGTGCCAGTAGTGGGAAGTTGGACACTGAAGCTTTCTTT; CDR3aa: CASSGKLDTEAFF
j_gene: TRBJ1-1; d_gene: -; v_gene: TRBV5-1; abundance: -; CDR3nt: TGCGCCAGCAGCTTATTCAGGGCAGGGGACACTGAAGCTTTCTTT; CDR3aa: CASSLFRAGDTEAFF
j_gene: TRBJ2-7; d_gene: TRBD2; v_gene: TRBV6-1; abundance: many; CDR3nt: TGTGCCAGCAGTGAAGGGGGAGGGAGCTCCTACGAGCAGTACTTC; CDR3aa: CASSEGGGSSYEQYF
j_gene: TRBJ1-2; d_gene: -; v_gene: TRBV12-3/TRBV12-4; abundance: -; CDR3nt: TGTGCCAGCAGTGTGGACAGAAACTATGGCTACACCTTC; CDR3aa: CASSVDRNYGYTF
j_gene: TRBJ2-3; d_gene: -; v_gene: TRBV7-9; abundance: -; CDR3nt: TGTGCCAGCAGCTTGGACGTACGTGGGGATACGCAGTATTTT; CDR3aa: CASSLDVRGDTQYF
j_gene: TRBJ1-1; d_gene: -; v_gene: TRBV30; abundance: -; CDR3nt: TGTGCCTCCCAGGACCTTGAAGCTTTCTTT; CDR3aa: CASQDLEAFF
j_gene: TRBJ1-2; d_gene: TRBD1; v_gene: TRBV11-2; abundance: -; CDR3nt: TGTGCCAGCAGTCTACCAGGGGGCACTGGCTACACCTTC; CDR3aa: CASSLPGGTGYTF
j_gene: TRBJ1-4; d_gene: -; v_gene: TRBV5-5; abundance: -; CDR3nt: TGTGCCAGCAGCTCCGAGTCAACTAATGAAAAACTGTTTTTT; CDR3aa: CASSSESTNEKLFF
j_gene: TRBJ2-2; d_gene: TRBD1; v_gene: TRBV7-9; abundance: -; CDR3nt: TGTGCCAGCAGCTTGTCCGGGACAGGGGTGGCCGGGGAGCTGTTTTTT; CDR3aa: CASSLSGTGVAGELFF